This T cell receptor (beta chain) came from a study of OX40 agonist ivuxolimab in advanced cancers. As for the study in general: An agonistic human IgG2 monoclonal antibody against OX40 (CD134) was given. Study results and limitations: On average, CD8+ T cells had more expanded clones than CD4+. CD4+ and CD8+ T cells in blood underwent clonal expansion by week 6 at 0.1 to 3.0 mg/kg.

The CDR3 sequence is 11 residues long. V was clipped by 4 bases and J by 4 bases, with 7 bases between them. Per the germline V gene, CDR1 is GTSNPN and CDR2 is SVGIG (reference sequence). Produced via immunoSEQ multiplex PCR; TCRdb's table is partial and in-frame only. The sample contains about 73,000 clones, approximately 91% of which appear only once. Details on this clone: As yet, its antigen is unknown.

The chain uses TRBV30 and TRBJ2-5; D is uncertain. The receptor comes from an adult with an advanced solid tumor such as melanoma, head and neck, liver or kidney cancer. Sample: CD4+ or CD8+ T cells sorted from blood, taken in a trial of the OX40 agonist ivuxolimab. The CDR3 is CAWTPGETQYF. The CDR3 nucleotides read TGTGCCTGGACTCCCGGAGAGACCCAGTACTTC.